The clone carrying this T cell receptor beta chain came up once. Assay used: immunoSEQ multiplex PCR; TCRdb lists only in-frame clones, some missing. The table has hundreds of thousands of clones, around 95% seen once. Germline lookup yields CDR1 SNHLY and CDR2 FYNNEI. With 4 bases clipped from V and 0 bases from J, the junction kept 1 base outside the gene matches. The CDR3 is 14 amino acids. This sample was taken from a study of shared T cell receptors in the human thymus. The gene calls are TRBV2 and TRBJ2-3; 7 nucleotides align to TRBD1. The sample consisted of thymocytes. The source of this sequence is a human donor. CDR3 sequence (DNA): TGTGCCAGCAGTGCAGGGGGAAGCACAGATACGCAGTATTTT. It yields the protein CASSAGGSTDTQYF.